This T cell receptor beta chain stems from a study of blood T cell repertoires in COVID-19. Resolution of symptoms, clearance, or two negative PCRs was present in recovered Cohort 3 donors. Clones were sequenced by immunoSEQ multiplex PCR, and TCRdb holds only the in-frame ones, with some missing. Among fewer than 500,000 clones listed, 75% to 90% were seen once. This CDR3 region has 14 residues. The germline V gene encodes CDR1 LNHDA and CDR2 SQIVND (reference sequence). Trimming took 5 bases from V and 3 from J, leaving 14 bases between them. The chain employs TRBV19 and TRBJ2-7, with a possible D match to TRBD1 (7 bases). The sequencing input was PBMCs or T cells enriched from blood (not recorded which). This TCR was sampled from a woman between 18 and 30 years old who had recovered from COVID-19. CDR3 sequence reads: CASSLAGQSYEQYF. The CDR3 DNA reads TGTGCCAGTAGTCTCGCGGGACAGAGCTACGAGCAGTACTTC.